Described below is a single T cell receptor beta chain sequence and its context. This sample stems from a study of blood T cell repertoires in COVID-19. Per the original data handling: Nucleated cell number was recorded as an estimate derived from reference gene primer amplification. Here immunoSEQ multiplex PCR was the method, and the copy in TCRdb shows in-frame clones only, minus some. V and J calls plus clone size are reproduced from that table; the DNA served to infer D and trimming. The sample holds approximately 240,000 clones, approximately 90% seen once. This TCR was recovered from a woman aged 18-29 years who had recovered from COVID-19. The sample consisted of PBMCs or T cells enriched from blood (not recorded which).

For the CDR3, the DNA is TGTGCCAGCAGCTTAGCGATAGAGAACACTGAAGCTTTCTTT. This encodes CASSLAIENTEAFF. The chain links TRBV7-2 to TRBJ1-1; D is unclear. CDR1 and CDR2 (germline): SGHTA, FQGNSA. CDR3 length equals 14 residues. Trimming shortened V by 0 bases and J by 1 base, and 6 bases separated the two germline ends.